This TCR beta chain is drawn from a study of T cell changes during pregnancy in multiple sclerosis. V lost 7 bases and J 0 bases, leaving 22 bases between the germline ends. The germline V gene encodes CDR1 MDHEN and CDR2 SYDVKM. CDR3 length: 17 residues. Here immunoSEQ multiplex PCR was the method, and the copy in TCRdb shows in-frame clones only, minus some. The top ten hold roughly 4% of the sample, which has tens of thousands of clones, 94% seen once. The rearrangement joins TRBV28 to TRBJ2-7, with TRBD2 as a possible D gene (6 bases). The specimen comprised CD8+ T cells from peripheral blood mononuclear cells, sampled in the first trimester of pregnancy. The sequence derives from a female donor with multiple sclerosis, enrolled in a pregnancy study. The CDR3 here is CASTYKSQEGGSYEQYF. DNA of the CDR3: TGTGCCAGCACCTACAAATCACAGGAGGGCGGCTCCTACGAGCAGTACTTC.